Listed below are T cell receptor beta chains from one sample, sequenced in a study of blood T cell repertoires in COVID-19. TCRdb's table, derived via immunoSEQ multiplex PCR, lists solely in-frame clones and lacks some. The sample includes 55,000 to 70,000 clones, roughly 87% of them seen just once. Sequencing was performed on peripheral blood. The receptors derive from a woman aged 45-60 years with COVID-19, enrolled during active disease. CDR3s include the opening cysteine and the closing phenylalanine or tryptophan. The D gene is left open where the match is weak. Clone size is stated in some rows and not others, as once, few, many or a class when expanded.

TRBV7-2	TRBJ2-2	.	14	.	CASSLTTITGELFF	TGTGCCAGCAGCTTAACCACAATAACCGGGGAGCTGTTTTTT
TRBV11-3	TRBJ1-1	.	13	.	CASSLDTGTEAFF	TGTGCCAGCAGCTTGGACACAGGGACTGAAGCTTTCTTT
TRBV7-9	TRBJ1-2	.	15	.	CASSFPAMGSHGYTF	TGTGCCAGCAGCTTTCCCGCGATGGGGAGCCATGGCTACACCTTC
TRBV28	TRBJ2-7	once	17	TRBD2	CASSNRKGLVDPYEQYF	TGTGCCAGCAGTAATCGGAAGGGACTAGTCGATCCCTACGAGCAGTACTTC
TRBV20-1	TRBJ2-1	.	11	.	CSATTGNEQFF	TGCAGTGCTACTACAGGCAATGAGCAGTTCTTC
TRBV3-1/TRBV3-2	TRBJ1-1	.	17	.	CASSQVAGARMNTEAFF	TGTGCCAGCAGCCAAGTCGCAGGGGCAAGGATGAACACTGAAGCTTTCTTT
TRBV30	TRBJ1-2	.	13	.	CAWTNDFQYGYTF	TGTGCCTGGACCAACGACTTCCAGTATGGCTACACCTTC
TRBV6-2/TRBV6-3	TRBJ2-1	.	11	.	CASSYFEEQFF	TGTGCCAGCAGTTACTTTGAGGAGCAGTTCTTC
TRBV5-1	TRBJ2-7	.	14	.	CASSLDVSTYEQYF	TGCGCCAGCAGCTTGGACGTGTCTACCTACGAGCAGTACTTC
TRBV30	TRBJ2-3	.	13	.	CAWTFSSTDTQYF	TGTGCCTGGACGTTTTCTAGCACAGATACGCAGTATTTT
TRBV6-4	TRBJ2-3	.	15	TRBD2	CASSPRLAATDTQYF	TGTGCCAGCAGTCCCCGACTAGCGGCAACAGATACGCAGTATTTT
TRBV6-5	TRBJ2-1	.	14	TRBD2	CASSPGTSLYEQFF	TGTGCCAGCAGCCCCGGGACTAGCCTCTATGAGCAGTTCTTC
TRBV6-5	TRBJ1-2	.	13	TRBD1	CASSSPGQHGYTF	TGTGCCAGCAGTTCCCCGGGACAGCATGGCTACACCTTC
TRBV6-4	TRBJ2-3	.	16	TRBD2	CASSEGLAGGPDTQYF	TGTGCCAGCAGTGAGGGACTAGCGGGAGGGCCAGATACGCAGTATTTT
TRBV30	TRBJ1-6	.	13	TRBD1	CAWMTGGNSPLHF	TGTGCCTGGATGACAGGGGGGAATTCACCCCTCCACTTT
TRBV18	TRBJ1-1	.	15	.	CASSPGPRLNTEAFF	TGTGCCAGCTCGCCGGGTCCTAGACTGAACACTGAAGCTTTCTTT
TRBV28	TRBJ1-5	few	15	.	CASSSQIVSNQPQHF	TGTGCCAGCAGTTCCCAGATTGTGAGCAATCAGCCCCAGCATTTT
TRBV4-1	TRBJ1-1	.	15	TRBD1	CASSQEVTGDTEAFF	TGCGCCAGCAGCCAAGAAGTGACAGGGGACACTGAAGCTTTCTTT
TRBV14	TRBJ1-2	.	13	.	CASSPFKLYGYTF	TGTGCCAGCAGCCCTTTCAAACTTTATGGCTACACCTTC
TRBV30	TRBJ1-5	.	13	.	CAWSAGGYQPQHF	TGTGCCTGGAGTGCGGGGGGATATCAGCCCCAGCATTTT
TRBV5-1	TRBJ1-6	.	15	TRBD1	CASSLVTGQGSPLHF	TGCGCCAGCAGCTTGGTCACGGGACAGGGGTCACCCCTCCACTTT
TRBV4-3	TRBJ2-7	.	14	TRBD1	CASSHYRGIGEQYF	TGCGCCAGCAGCCATTACAGGGGGATCGGCGAGCAGTACTTC
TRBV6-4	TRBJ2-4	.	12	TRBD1	CAIDRVENIQYF	TGTGCCATAGACAGGGTTGAAAACATTCAGTACTTC